Reported below is one TCR beta chain. This sample was taken from a study of cytomegalovirus exposure and HLA in healthy donors. The PCR was carried out with 60 Vbeta primers and 13 Jbeta primers. The assay was immunoSEQ multiplex PCR, and TCRdb's table has in-frame clones only and misses some. The sample carries approximately 170,000 clones, around four fifths recorded once. The CDR3 has 12 residues. Per germline, CDR1 SGHAT and CDR2 FQNNGV. Trimming took off 6 bases at V and 4 bases at J, with 10 bases between the two ends. The sample comprised PBMCs. The chain has TRBV11-2 and TRBJ2-7; maybe TRBD1 (5 bases). This receptor was taken from a male donor in good health and CMV-seropositive. In DNA, the CDR3 is TGTGCCAGCAGTCTACAGGCTTACGAGCAGTACTTC. It translates to CASSLQAYEQYF.